Below are 4 T cell receptor beta chains sequenced from a single sample in a study of T cell clonotyping in hematopoietic cell transplantation. Noted time point: recipient sample about 28 days before transplant, after cytoreduction. The repertoire was sequenced with immunoSEQ multiplex PCR; TCRdb's copy has only in-frame clones and lacks some. The table shows 1,800 or so clones, with 90% to 95% occurring only once. Here the sequenced sample was peripheral blood mononuclear cells, taken before stem cell transplant. The source of these receptors is a woman between 45 and 65 years old with acute myeloid leukemia. Some clones in this sample may be carry-over from other donors' samples.

This sequence joins TRBV13 and TRBJ2-1, with 8 nucleotides matching TRBD2. V was clipped by 5 bases and J by 12 bases; unmatched bases: 15. The length of the CDR3 is 15 residues. Looked up from germline, CDR1 is PRHDT and CDR2 is FYEKMQ (reference sequence). CDR3 protein: CASSDLAGMLGRQFF. The CDR3, as DNA: TGTGCCAGCAGCGACCTAGCGGGTATGCTCGGTCGGCAGTTCTTC. Variable domain in full (rest from reference TRBV13 and TRBJ2-1): AAGVIQSPRHLIKEKRETATLKCYPIPRHDTVYWYQQGPGQDPQFLISFYEKMQSDKGSIPDRFSAQQFSDYHSELNMSSLELGDSALYFCASSDLAGMLGRQFFGPGTRLTVL.

The V and J genes are TRBV4-3 and TRBJ2-1, with TRBD2 identical over 7 bases. The CDR3 length is 15 residues. V gave up 0 bases and J gave up 3 bases; unmatched junction bases: 2. Per germline, CDR1 LGHNA and CDR2 YSLEER. CDR3 bases: TGCGCCAGCAGCCAAGATCGGGGGGTCTACAATGAGCAGTTCTTC. Translated: CASSQDRGVYNEQFF.

The rearrangement links TRBV29-1 to TRBJ2-5; no clear D. The V and J ends lost 6 bases and 5 bases respectively, with 13 bases between them. The CDR3 length is 12 residues. The germline V gene has CDR1 SQVTM and CDR2 ANQGSEA. The DNA for the CDR3 is TGCAGCGTAGCGTGGGGTCTTGAGACCCAGTACTTC. Translating gives CSVAWGLETQYF.

The chain links TRBV7-9 to TRBJ2-2, with 12 bases fitting TRBD1. The germline V gene encodes CDR1 SEHNR and CDR2 FQNEAQ (reference sequence). The CDR3 is made up of 16 amino acids. V was pared by 5 bases and J by 5 bases, with 6 bases of the junction left unmatched. As DNA, the CDR3 is TGTGCCAGCAGCAGCGGGACAGGGGGCTTTACCGGGGAGCTGTTTTTT. This gives the protein CASSSGTGGFTGELFF. Supplemented by reference TRBV7-9 and TRBJ2-2, the full variable domain reads DTGVSQNPRHKITKRGQNVTFRCDPISEHNRLYWYRQTLGQGPEFLTYFQNEAQLEKSRLLSDRFSAERPKGSFSTLEIQRTEQGDSAMYLCASSSGTGGFTGELFFGEGSRLTVL.